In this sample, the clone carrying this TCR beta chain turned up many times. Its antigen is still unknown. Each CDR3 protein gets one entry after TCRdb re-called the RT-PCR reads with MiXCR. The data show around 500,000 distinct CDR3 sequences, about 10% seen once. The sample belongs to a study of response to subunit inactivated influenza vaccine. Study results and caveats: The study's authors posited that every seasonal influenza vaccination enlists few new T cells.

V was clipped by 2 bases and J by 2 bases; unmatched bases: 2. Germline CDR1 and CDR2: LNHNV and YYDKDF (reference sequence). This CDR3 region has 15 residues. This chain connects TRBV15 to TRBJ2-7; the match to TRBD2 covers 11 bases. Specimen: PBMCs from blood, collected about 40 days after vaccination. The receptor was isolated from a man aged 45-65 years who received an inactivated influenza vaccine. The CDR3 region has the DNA TGTGCCACCAGCAGACTAGCGGGGGGCCCCTACGAGCAGTACTTC. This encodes CATSRLAGGPYEQYF. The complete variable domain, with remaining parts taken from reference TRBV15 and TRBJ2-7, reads DAMVIQNPRYQVTQFGKPVTLSCSQTLNHNVMYWYQQKSSQAPKLLFHYYDKDFNNEADTPDNFQSRRPNTSFCFLDIRSPGLGDTAMYLCATSRLAGGPYEQYFGPGTRLTVT.